This entry lists 14 T cell receptor beta chains sequenced from one sample in a study of blood T cell repertoires in COVID-19. Assay: immunoSEQ multiplex PCR; the TCRdb copy retains only in-frame clones and omits some. Of some 160,000 clones in the sample, 80% are singletons; the top ten hold roughly 6.8%. The specimen sequenced was peripheral blood. All receptors derive from a man between 65 and 80 years old with active or convalescent COVID-19.

V usage is TRBV7-9 and J usage is TRBJ2-5; a possible D gene is TRBD1 (5 bases). CDR3 length equals 16 residues. The V gene lost 1 base and the J gene lost 0 bases, with 12 bases spanning the gap. CDR1 and CDR2 from the germline V gene are SEHNR and FQNEAQ (reference sequence). CDR3: CASSLVRQPHQETQYF. CDR3 bases: TGTGCCAGCAGCTTAGTAAGACAGCCGCACCAAGAGACCCAGTACTTC. The whole variable domain, remainder taken from reference TRBV7-9 and TRBJ2-5, is DTGVSQNPRHKITKRGQNVTFRCDPISEHNRLYWYRQTLGQGPEFLTYFQNEAQLEKSRLLSDRFSAERPKGSFSTLEIQRTEQGDSAMYLCASSLVRQPHQETQYFGPGTRLLVL.

This clone appeared a single time. The J gene is TRBJ2-5, the V gene TRBV7-6; 7 bases map to TRBD1. The CDR3 extends over 15 amino acids. Germline lookup yields CDR1 SGHVS and CDR2 FNYEAQ. J lost 6 bases, V lost 5 bases, and 12 bases had no gene match. The CDR3 DNA is TGTGCCAGCAGCGTACAGGGGTTTGAATTTCAGACCCAGTACTTC. Translation: CASSVQGFEFQTQYF.

The CDR3 here is CASSVFGNTEAFF. The CDR3 nucleotides are TGTGCCAGCAGTGTCTTCGGGAACACTGAAGCTTTCTTT. The V gene is TRBV12-3 or TRBV12-4, the J gene TRBJ1-1; D remains unclear. V lost 5 bases and J 1 base, leaving 8 bases between the germline ends. CDR3 length: 13 amino acids.

V usage is TRBV7-2 and J usage is TRBJ1-6; TRBD1 might be the D (5 bases). Germline V gene sequence: CDR1 SGHTA, CDR2 FQGNSA. V was shortened by 1 base and J by 6 bases, with 13 bases between the two germline ends. This CDR3 region has 16 residues. The CDR3 region has the DNA TGTGCCAGCAGCTTAGAGTCAGGGTGGCTTAATTCACCCCTCCACTTT. It specifies CASSLESGWLNSPLHF.

The chain links TRBV7-2 to TRBJ2-1, with TRBD1 identical over 9 bases. The germline CDR1 and CDR2 sequences are SGHTA and FQGNSA. Germline trimming cut 1 base from V and 5 bases from J; bases unmatched to any gene: 9. The CDR3 has 17 residues. CDR3 sequence reads: CASSLGAGQGQNNEQFF. The DNA for the CDR3 is TGTGCCAGCAGCTTAGGGGCGGGACAGGGCCAGAACAATGAGCAGTTCTTC.

The rearrangement joins TRBV5-1 to TRBJ2-7, with 9 bases lining up with TRBD2. Germline V gene lookup returns CDR1 SGHRS and CDR2 YFSETQ. CDR3 length equals 15 residues. V gave up 2 bases and J gave up 2 bases; unmatched junction bases: 5. CDR3 bases: TGCGCCAGCAGCTTCGGGACTAGCCAGACCTACGAGCAGTACTTC. This codes for CASSFGTSQTYEQYF.

As regards this clone: This sample also contains other DNA sequences that code for the same CDR3. The chain uses TRBV5-1 and TRBJ2-7; D perhaps matches TRBD1 (5 bases). Trimming pared 4 bases from V and 3 bases from J, leaving 14 bases between. The CDR3 is 14 amino acids. Germline values: CDR1 SGHRS, CDR2 YFSETQ. CDR3 DNA sequence: TGCGCCAGCAGCCCGACAGCCAGCAGCTACGAGCAGTACTTC. This codes for CASSPTASSYEQYF. The full variable domain, in which reference TRBV5-1 and TRBJ2-7 provide the parts outside the CDR3, is KAGVTQTPRYLIKTRGQQVTLSCSPISGHRSVSWYQQTPGQGLQFLFEYFSETQRNKGNFPGRFSGRQFSNSRSEMNVSTLELGDSALYLCASSPTASSYEQYFGPGTRLTVT.

The CDR3 protein is CASSQNGGYNYEQYF. DNA for the CDR3: TGTGCCAGCTCTCAGAACGGGGGGTACAATTACGAGCAGTACTTC. This chain connects TRBV18 to TRBJ2-7; 7 bases fit TRBD2. V lost 6 bases and J lost 4; bases outside the gene matches: 12. Germline V gene data show CDR1 as KGHSH and CDR2 as LQKENI. This CDR3 contains 15 residues.

The V call is TRBV10-2, the J call TRBJ1-6, with no clear D. The CDR3 has 14 amino acids. Per germline, CDR1 WSHSY and CDR2 SAAADI. V was shortened by 0 bases and J by 8 bases, with 8 bases between the two germline ends. The chain's CDR3 is CASSESRADSPLHF. The CDR3 DNA is TGCGCCAGCAGTGAGTCACGAGCTGATTCACCCCTCCACTTT.

The V call is TRBV5-1, the J call TRBJ2-1; 7 bases map to TRBD2. CDR1 SGHRS and CDR2 YFSETQ come from the germline V gene. The CDR3 sequence is 13 residues long. The V and J ends lost 10 bases and 1 base, in that order; junction bases with no gene match: 5. Here the CDR3 DNA reads TGCGCCTCCGCCGGGGGGTCCTACAATGAGCAGTTCTTC. This codes for CASAGGSYNEQFF. Drawing the rest from reference TRBV5-1 and TRBJ2-1, the complete variable domain is KAGVTQTPRYLIKTRGQQVTLSCSPISGHRSVSWYQQTPGQGLQFLFEYFSETQRNKGNFPGRFSGRQFSNSRSEMNVSTLELGDSALYLCASAGGSYNEQFFGPGTRLTVL.

This clone was seen a few times. This rearrangement joins TRBV7-9 to TRBJ1-2; D gene ambiguous. Germline CDR1 SEHNR, CDR2 FQNEAQ (reference sequence). CDR3 size: 13 residues. V shed 1 base and J shed 4 bases, with 7 bases lying between them. CDR3 amino acids: CASSLGGTYGYTF. In DNA form, the CDR3 reads TGTGCCAGCAGCTTAGGAGGAACCTATGGCTACACCTTC.

This rearrangement joins TRBV6-1 to TRBJ2-1, with 12 bases fitting TRBD1. The germline V gene encodes CDR1 MNHNS and CDR2 SASEGT. The CDR3 has 16 residues. V shed 4 bases, J shed 9 bases, and the junction held 10 bases outside the gene matches. The CDR3 DNA is TGTGCCAGCAGTGCCTCCGGGACAGGGGGCCGAGGTGAGCAGTTCTTC. Translation: CASSASGTGGRGEQFF.

The chain recombines TRBV7-2 with TRBJ2-1; 7 nucleotides agree with TRBD2. CDR1 is SGHTA and CDR2 is FQGNSA in the germline V gene. Trimming removed 4 bases from V and 4 bases from J; junction bases left unmatched: 7. CDR3 length: 15 amino acids. CDR3 sequence (DNA): TGTGCCAGCAGCTCGAGCGGGGCCTTATACAATGAGCAGTTCTTC. Its protein is CASSSSGALYNEQFF.

V and J are TRBV25-1 and TRBJ1-2; 9 nucleotides align to TRBD1. Germline CDR1 reads MGHDK; CDR2 reads SYGVNS. CDR3 length: 16 residues. Trimming at V came to 4 bases and at J to 2 bases, leaving 8 bases not matched to a gene. CDR3 protein: CASSGADGTGNYGYTF. The CDR3 DNA is TGTGCCAGCAGTGGGGCGGACGGGACAGGGAACTATGGCTACACCTTC.